The 25 T cell receptor beta chains below were found in one sample sequenced in a study of T cell changes during pregnancy in multiple sclerosis. Generated by immunoSEQ multiplex PCR, the TCRdb table keeps only in-frame clones and is missing some. The repertoire consists of under 30,000 clones, with 70% to 90% occurring once and the leading ten covering roughly 7.5%. The sequencing here drew on CD8+ T cells from peripheral blood mononuclear cells, taken after pregnancy. The receptors here all came from a female donor with multiple sclerosis, enrolled in a pregnancy study.

The rearrangement uses TRBV7-2 and TRBJ2-7; tentative D call: TRBD1 (5 bases). Germline values: CDR1 SGHTA, CDR2 FQGNSA. CDR3 length: 14 residues. V lost 2 bases to trimming and J lost 3 bases, with 11 bases between them. The CDR3 DNA sequence: TGTGCCAGCAGCTTAACCCCAGGGAACTACGAGCAGTACTTC. Its protein product is CASSLTPGNYEQYF.

This chain connects TRBV18 to TRBJ2-7; TRBD1 aligns across 9 bases. V was clipped by 0 bases and J by 2 bases; unmatched bases: 11. The CDR3 runs to 18 residues. In germline, CDR1 is KGHSH, CDR2 LQKENI. The CDR3 protein is CASSPPVSATGGPYEQYF. The DNA for the CDR3 is TGTGCCAGCTCACCACCGGTTTCTGCGACAGGGGGTCCCTACGAGCAGTACTTC.

The chain carries TRBV28 and TRBJ1-1; 10 nucleotides align to TRBD1. CDR1 and CDR2 (germline): MDHEN, SYDVKM. V lost 4 bases to trimming and J lost 11 bases; unmatched junction nucleotides: 4. This CDR3 has 12 amino acids. In nucleotides, the CDR3 is TGTGCCAGCAGTTCTGACAGGGGGCAGGCTTTCTTT. Amino acid sequence: CASSSDRGQAFF.

V gene TRBV28 combines with J gene TRBJ1-2; 10 bases fit TRBD1. V was clipped by 6 bases and J by 8 bases; unmatched bases: 9. CDR1 is MDHEN, CDR2 SYDVKM, per germline. This CDR3 has 14 residues. The CDR3 reads CASSTGTGDWGYTF. The DNA of the CDR3 is TGTGCCAGCAGCACCGGGACAGGGGATTGGGGCTACACCTTC.

V and J are TRBV7-3 and TRBJ2-3, with D perhaps matching TRBD1 (5 bases). The CDR3 contains 15 residues. The V end was cut by 0 bases, the J end by 8 bases, with 15 bases between. CDR1 is SGHTA, CDR2 FQGTGA, per germline. In nucleotides, the CDR3 is TGTGCCAGCAGCTTAACCAGTCCCCCGCAGGGTACGCAGTATTTT. Translating it yields CASSLTSPPQGTQYF.

The chain joins TRBV6-5 to TRBJ1-2; D possibly corresponds to TRBD1 (5 bases). This CDR3 has 14 amino acids. Per the germline V gene, CDR1 is MNHEY and CDR2 is SVGAGI. V lost 7 bases, J lost 5 bases, and 17 bases lay in between. CDR3 in DNA: TGTGCCAGCATGGGCGGGGGGACTTGGTATGGCTACACCTTC. This codes for CASMGGGTWYGYTF.

V is TRBV11-2 and J is TRBJ2-1; TRBD2 matches at 8 bases. The junction had 15 bases not matched to a gene; V was cut back by 7 bases and J by 1 base. Germline values: CDR1 SGHAT, CDR2 FQNNGV. The CDR3 is 18 amino acids. This chain's CDR3 is CASTLDGSGMESYNEQFF. The CDR3 DNA reads TGTGCCAGCACTTTAGATGGTAGCGGGATGGAATCCTACAATGAGCAGTTCTTC. Looking up the rest from reference TRBV11-2 and TRBJ2-1 gives the full variable domain: EAGVAQSPRYKIIEKRQSVAFWCNPISGHATLYWYQQILGQGPKLLIQFQNNGVVDDSQLPKDRFSAERLKGVDSTLKIQPAKLEDSAVYLCASTLDGSGMESYNEQFFGPGTRLTVL.

The V call is TRBV7-2, the J call TRBJ2-2; 11 bases line up with TRBD2. The J segment lost 1 base and the V segment lost 5 bases, leaving 6 bases of the junction unmatched. The CDR3 has 17 amino acids. Germline values: CDR1 SGHTA, CDR2 FQGNSA. DNA for the CDR3: TGTGCCAGCAGCCCGGGACTAGCGGAAATGAACACCGGGGAGCTGTTTTTT. Amino acid sequence: CASSPGLAEMNTGELFF.

With regard to this clone: One end of the junction does not line up with germline, which may come from a read error. V gene TRBV7-7 combines with J gene TRBJ2-5; 8 nucleotides match TRBD2. The CDR3 has 14 amino acids. The germline V gene has CDR1 SSHAT and CDR2 FNYEAQ (reference sequence). The DNA for the CDR3 is TGTGCTAGCAGCTCGGGGGGGAATAGGGAGACCCAGTACTTC. It encodes CASSSGGNRETQYF.

J is TRBJ2-7 and V is TRBV4-3, with D tentatively TRBD1 (8 bases). CDR1 is LGHNA, CDR2 YSLEER, per germline. V gave up 1 base and J gave up 0 bases, with 16 bases separating them. This CDR3 region has 17 residues. The CDR3 region has the DNA TGCGCCAGCAGCCAAGGCTACAGGGGGGGTGGCTCCTACGAGCAGTACTTC. Its protein product is CASSQGYRGGGSYEQYF.

This chain joins TRBV7-2 and TRBJ2-1; D might be TRBD2 (6 bases). CDR1 and CDR2 (germline): SGHTA, FQGNSA. This CDR3 contains 15 residues. V shed 0 bases and J shed 8 bases, with 14 bases lying between them. Written as DNA, the CDR3 is TGTGCCAGCAGCTTAGCACTGGGAGGCCGGGATGAGCAGTTCTTC. This translates into CASSLALGGRDEQFF.

The J gene is TRBJ1-3, the V gene TRBV4-1, with D possibly TRBD1 on 6 matching bases. V was pared by 3 bases and J by 0 bases, with 12 bases between. This CDR3 has 16 amino acids. Germline V gene data show CDR1 as MGHRA and CDR2 as YSYEKL. CDR3 amino acids: CASSHVGTSSGNTIYF. DNA for the CDR3: TGCGCCAGCAGCCACGTTGGGACAAGCTCTGGAAACACCATATATTTT.

J is TRBJ2-7 and V is TRBV29-1, with D possibly TRBD2 on 6 matching bases. Germline lookup yields CDR1 SQVTM and CDR2 ANQGSEA. Trimming took 3 bases from V and 5 from J, leaving 17 bases between them. The CDR3 loop spans 14 amino acids. CDR3 sequence: CSVDASVGGNEQYF. The CDR3 DNA follows: TGCAGCGTTGATGCTAGCGTGGGAGGTAACGAGCAGTACTTC.

V is TRBV15 and J is TRBJ2-3; 9 nucleotides align to TRBD2. The germline CDR1 and CDR2 sequences are LNHNV and YYDKDF (reference sequence). This CDR3 spans 18 amino acids. Trimming at V came to 1 base and at J to 0 bases, leaving 8 bases not matched to a gene. CDR3: CATSRGPSGIGSTDTQYF. As DNA, the CDR3 is TGTGCCACCAGCAGAGGCCCTAGCGGGATAGGTAGCACAGATACGCAGTATTTT. Variable domain in full (rest from reference TRBV15 and TRBJ2-3): DAMVIQNPRYQVTQFGKPVTLSCSQTLNHNVMYWYQQKSSQAPKLLFHYYDKDFNNEADTPDNFQSRRPNTSFCFLDIRSPGLGDTAMYLCATSRGPSGIGSTDTQYFGPGTRLTVL.

The chain uses TRBV4-1 and TRBJ2-3; weak D call: TRBD1 (6 bases). There are 17 residues in the CDR3. Germline V gene data show CDR1 as MGHRA and CDR2 as YSYEKL. V dropped 1 base and J dropped 2 bases, with 16 bases sitting between them. The DNA of the CDR3 is TGCGCCAGCAGCCAAGGAAGACAGGTCACTTACACAGATACGCAGTATTTT. Residues: CASSQGRQVTYTDTQYF.

About this clone itself: The sample holds other DNA sequences that translate to the same CDR3. The chain combines TRBV19 with TRBJ2-1; 9 bases are shared with TRBD2. The CDR3 consists of 14 residues. Germline V lookup: CDR1 LNHDA, CDR2 SQIVND (reference sequence). V lost 3 bases and J lost 8; bases outside the gene matches: 5. The CDR3 sequence: CASSIAGGPHEQFF. The CDR3 DNA reads TGTGCCAGTAGTATCGCGGGAGGGCCCCATGAGCAGTTCTTC.

The rearrangement uses TRBV10-3 and TRBJ2-1, with D hard to call. With 5 bases removed from V and 6 bases from J, the gap between germline ends came to 5 bases. In germline, CDR1 is ENHRY, CDR2 SYGVKD. The CDR3 contains 11 residues. In DNA form, the CDR3 reads TGTGCCATCAGTCTAGGCAATGAGCAGTTCTTC. This codes for CAISLGNEQFF.

This chain joins TRBV28 and TRBJ2-3, with D possibly matching TRBD2 (5 bases). Germline V gene sequence: CDR1 MDHEN, CDR2 SYDVKM. This CDR3 is 15 amino acids long. Trimming pared 5 bases from V and 2 bases from J, leaving 14 bases between. The CDR3 loop reads CASSPRGPNTDTQYF. The CDR3 region has the DNA TGTGCCAGCAGTCCCCGCGGGCCTAACACAGATACGCAGTATTTT.

The chain carries TRBV15 and TRBJ1-3; D gene uncertain. V lost 2 bases, J lost 4 bases, and 15 bases lay in between. Germline values: CDR1 LNHNV, CDR2 YYDKDF (reference sequence). The CDR3 spans 16 residues. The CDR3 DNA reads as TGTGCCACCAGCAGATCGACGGATGCGGGAGGAAACACCATATATTTT. As protein: CATSRSTDAGGNTIYF. Complete variable domain (other parts from reference TRBV15 and TRBJ1-3): DAMVIQNPRYQVTQFGKPVTLSCSQTLNHNVMYWYQQKSSQAPKLLFHYYDKDFNNEADTPDNFQSRRPNTSFCFLDIRSPGLGDTAMYLCATSRSTDAGGNTIYFGEGSWLTVV.

The rearrangement links TRBV14 to TRBJ1-1; 7 bases line up with TRBD1. V shed 6 bases and J 7 bases; nucleotides not matched to a gene: 8. This CDR3 has 13 amino acids. CDR1 and CDR2 from the germline V gene are SGHDN and FVKESK. For the CDR3, the DNA is TGTGCCAGCAGGGACAGGACACGGCGTGAAGCTTTCTTT. As protein: CASRDRTRREAFF.

The rearrangement joins TRBV28 to TRBJ2-5, with 11 bases that match TRBD2. Germline V lookup: CDR1 MDHEN, CDR2 SYDVKM. The CDR3 runs to 17 residues. Trimming took 3 bases from V and 1 from J; bases not matched to a gene: 7. CDR3 region: CASSLHVAGGPQETQYF. The CDR3 DNA reads TGTGCCAGCAGTTTGCACGTAGCGGGAGGGCCCCAAGAGACCCAGTACTTC.

The chain combines TRBV7-9 with TRBJ2-1, with 13 nucleotides matching TRBD2. V was clipped by 3 bases and J by 7 bases; unmatched bases: 6. This CDR3 is built from 16 residues. The germline V gene has CDR1 SEHNR and CDR2 FQNEAQ (reference sequence). CDR3 protein: CASSLLGTSGANEQFF. The CDR3 DNA follows: TGTGCCAGCAGCTTGCTGGGGACTAGCGGGGCTAATGAGCAGTTCTTC.

J is TRBJ2-1 and V is TRBV19; no reliable D call. This CDR3 is 17 amino acids long. V lost 1 base to trimming and J lost 6 bases, with 19 bases between them. From germline, CDR1 is LNHDA and CDR2 SQIVND (reference sequence). This chain's CDR3 is CASSIVSLSPEFNEQFF. CDR3 bases: TGTGCCAGTAGTATAGTCTCCCTTTCCCCGGAGTTCAATGAGCAGTTCTTC. The whole variable domain, remainder taken from reference TRBV19 and TRBJ2-1, is DGGITQSPKYLFRKEGQNVTLSCEQNLNHDAMYWYRQDPGQGLRLIYYSQIVNDFQKGDIAEGYSVSREKKESFPLTVTSAQKNPTAFYLCASSIVSLSPEFNEQFFGPGTRLTVL.

V and J are TRBV9 and TRBJ1-1; 7 bases match TRBD1. Losses at the gene ends were 0 bases for V and 4 bases for J; bases not matched to a gene: 3. In germline, CDR1 is SGDLS, CDR2 YYNGEE. CDR3 length: 14 residues. The CDR3 DNA is TGTGCCAGCAGCGTAGCGACAGGGTCCACTGAAGCTTTCTTT. Its protein is CASSVATGSTEAFF.

The V gene is TRBV7-9, the J gene TRBJ2-2; a possible D gene is TRBD1 (6 bases). Per germline, CDR1 SEHNR and CDR2 FQNEAQ (reference sequence). Trimming took 6 bases from V and 3 from J, leaving 14 bases between them. This CDR3 is built from 15 residues. The CDR3 region is CASRSSGVYTGELFF. The CDR3 DNA reads as TGTGCCAGCAGATCCTCAGGGGTCTACACCGGGGAGCTGTTTTTT.